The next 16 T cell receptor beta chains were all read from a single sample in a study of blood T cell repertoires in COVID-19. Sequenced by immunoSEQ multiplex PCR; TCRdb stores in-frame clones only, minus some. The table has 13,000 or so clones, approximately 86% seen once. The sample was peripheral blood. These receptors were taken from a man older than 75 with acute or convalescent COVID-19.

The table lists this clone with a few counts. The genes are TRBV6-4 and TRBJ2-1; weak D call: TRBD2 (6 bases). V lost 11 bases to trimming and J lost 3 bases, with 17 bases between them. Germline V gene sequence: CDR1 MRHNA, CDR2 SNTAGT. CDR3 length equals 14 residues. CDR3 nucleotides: TGTGCCTGTTCGGGGGAAGCGGGCTACAATGAGCAGTTCTTC. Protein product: CACSGEAGYNEQFF.

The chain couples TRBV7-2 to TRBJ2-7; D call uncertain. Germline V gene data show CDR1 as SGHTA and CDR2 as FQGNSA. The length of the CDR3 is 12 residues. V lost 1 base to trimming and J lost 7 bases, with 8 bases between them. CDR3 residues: CASSLGVKEQYF. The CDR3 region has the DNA TGTGCCAGCAGCTTAGGCGTGAAGGAGCAGTACTTC.

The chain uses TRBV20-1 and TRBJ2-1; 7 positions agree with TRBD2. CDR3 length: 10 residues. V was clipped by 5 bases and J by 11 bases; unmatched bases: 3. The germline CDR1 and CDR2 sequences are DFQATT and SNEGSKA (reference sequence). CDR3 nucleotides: TGCAGTGCTGTGACTAGCCAGCAGTTCTTC. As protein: CSAVTSQQFF.

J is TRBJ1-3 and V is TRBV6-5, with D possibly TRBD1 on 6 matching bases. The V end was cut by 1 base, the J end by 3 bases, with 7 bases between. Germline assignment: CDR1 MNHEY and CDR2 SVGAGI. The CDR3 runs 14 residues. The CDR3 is CASSYFRGGNTIYF. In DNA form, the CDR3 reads TGTGCCAGCAGTTACTTCAGGGGTGGAAACACCATATATTTT.

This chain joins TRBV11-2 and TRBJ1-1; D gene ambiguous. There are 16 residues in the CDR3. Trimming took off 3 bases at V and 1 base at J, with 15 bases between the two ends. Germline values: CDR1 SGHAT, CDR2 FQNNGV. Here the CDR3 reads CASSFSPSGENTEAFF. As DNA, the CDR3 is TGTGCCAGCAGCTTTAGCCCTTCGGGTGAGAACACTGAAGCTTTCTTT. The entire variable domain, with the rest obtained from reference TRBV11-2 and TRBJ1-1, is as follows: EAGVAQSPRYKIIEKRQSVAFWCNPISGHATLYWYQQILGQGPKLLIQFQNNGVVDDSQLPKDRFSAERLKGVDSTLKIQPAKLEDSAVYLCASSFSPSGENTEAFFGQGTRLTVV.

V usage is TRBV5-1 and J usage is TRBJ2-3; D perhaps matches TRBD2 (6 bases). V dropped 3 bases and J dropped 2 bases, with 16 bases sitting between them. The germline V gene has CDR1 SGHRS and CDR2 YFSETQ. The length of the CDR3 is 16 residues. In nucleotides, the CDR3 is TGCGCCAGCAGCTCACCAAAGGGACTTAACACAGATACGCAGTATTTT. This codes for CASSSPKGLNTDTQYF.

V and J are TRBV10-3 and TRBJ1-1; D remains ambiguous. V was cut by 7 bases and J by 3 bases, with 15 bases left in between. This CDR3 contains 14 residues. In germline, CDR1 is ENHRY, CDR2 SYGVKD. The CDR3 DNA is TGTGCCATCACTCCGGAGGGCCCGTACACTGAAGCTTTCTTT. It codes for CAITPEGPYTEAFF.

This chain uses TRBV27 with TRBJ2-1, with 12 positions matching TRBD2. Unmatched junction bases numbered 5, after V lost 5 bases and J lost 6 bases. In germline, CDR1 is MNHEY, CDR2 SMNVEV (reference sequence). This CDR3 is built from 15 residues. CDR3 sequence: CASSTSGRPGNEQFF. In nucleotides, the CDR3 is TGTGCCAGCAGTACTAGCGGGAGGCCTGGCAATGAGCAGTTCTTC.

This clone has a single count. CDR3 sequence: CASSARGRNNEQFF. CDR3 in DNA: TGTGCCAGCAGCGCCCGGGGGAGGAACAATGAGCAGTTCTTC. J is TRBJ2-1 and V is TRBV9; TRBD2 might be the D (6 bases). The CDR3 is 14 amino acids. From germline, CDR1 is SGDLS and CDR2 YYNGEE. Between the trimmed V and J ends, which lost 3 bases and 5 bases, there was a span of 12 bases.

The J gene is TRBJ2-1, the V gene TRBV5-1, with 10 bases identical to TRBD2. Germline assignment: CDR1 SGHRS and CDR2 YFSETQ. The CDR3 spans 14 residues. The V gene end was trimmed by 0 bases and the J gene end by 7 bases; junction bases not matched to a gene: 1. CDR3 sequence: CASSLASGGNEQFF. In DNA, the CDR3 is TGCGCCAGCAGCTTGGCTAGCGGGGGTAATGAGCAGTTCTTC.

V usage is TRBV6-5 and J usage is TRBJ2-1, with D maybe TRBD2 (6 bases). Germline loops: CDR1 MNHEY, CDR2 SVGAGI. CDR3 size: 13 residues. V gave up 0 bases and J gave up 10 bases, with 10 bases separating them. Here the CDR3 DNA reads TGTGCCAGCAGTTACTCGGGGAGGCGGGAGCAGTTCTTC. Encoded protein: CASSYSGRREQFF.

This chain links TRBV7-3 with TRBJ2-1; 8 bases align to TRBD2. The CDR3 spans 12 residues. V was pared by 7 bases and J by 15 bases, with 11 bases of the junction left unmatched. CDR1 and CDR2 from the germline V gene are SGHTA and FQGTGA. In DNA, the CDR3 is TGTGCCAGCAAGGGTCAGGGACTAGATTGGTTCTTC. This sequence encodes CASKGQGLDWFF.

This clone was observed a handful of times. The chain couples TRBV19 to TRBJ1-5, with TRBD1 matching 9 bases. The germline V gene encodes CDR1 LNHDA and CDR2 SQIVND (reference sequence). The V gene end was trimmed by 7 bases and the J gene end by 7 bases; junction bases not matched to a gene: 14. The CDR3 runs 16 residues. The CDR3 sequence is CASNDGLGQGRQPQHF. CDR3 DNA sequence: TGTGCCAGTAACGACGGACTCGGACAGGGGCGGCAGCCCCAGCATTTT.

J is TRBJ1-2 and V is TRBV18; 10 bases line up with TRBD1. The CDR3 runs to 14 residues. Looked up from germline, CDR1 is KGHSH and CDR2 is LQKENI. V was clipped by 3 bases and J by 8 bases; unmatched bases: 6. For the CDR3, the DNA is TGTGCCAGCTCACCCCGGGACAGGGGTCGAGGCTACACCTTC. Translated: CASSPRDRGRGYTF. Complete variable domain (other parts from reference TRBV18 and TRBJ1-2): NAGVMQNPRHLVRRRGQEARLRCSPMKGHSHVYWYRQLPEEGLKFMVYLQKENIIDESGMPKERFSAEFPKEGPSILRIQQVVRGDSAAYFCASSPRDRGRGYTFGSGTRLTVV.

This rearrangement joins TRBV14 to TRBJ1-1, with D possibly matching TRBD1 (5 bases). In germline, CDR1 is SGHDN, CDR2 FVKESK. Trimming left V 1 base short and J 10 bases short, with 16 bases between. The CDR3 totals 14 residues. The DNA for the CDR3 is TGTGCCAGCAGCCAAGTGCTCGCCCAGGGATCAGCTTTCTTT. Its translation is CASSQVLAQGSAFF.

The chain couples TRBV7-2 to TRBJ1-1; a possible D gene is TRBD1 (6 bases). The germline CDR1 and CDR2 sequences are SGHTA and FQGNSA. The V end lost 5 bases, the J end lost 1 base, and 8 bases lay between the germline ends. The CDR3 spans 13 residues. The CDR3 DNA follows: TGTGCCAGCAGCCGACAGGCGAACACTGAAGCTTTCTTT. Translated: CASSRQANTEAFF.